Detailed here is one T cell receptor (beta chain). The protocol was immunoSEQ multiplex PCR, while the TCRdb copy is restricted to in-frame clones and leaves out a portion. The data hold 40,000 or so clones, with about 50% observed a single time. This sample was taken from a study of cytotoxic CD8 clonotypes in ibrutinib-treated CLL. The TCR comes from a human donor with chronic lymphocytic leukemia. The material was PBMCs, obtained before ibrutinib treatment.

The CDR3 DNA follows: TGTGCCAGCAGCCAATCGGTAGGGTCGAGCTCCTACGAGCAGTACTTC. Its protein product is CASSQSVGSSSYEQYF. The chain joins TRBV14 to TRBJ2-7; D remains ambiguous. Germline lookup yields CDR1 SGHDN and CDR2 FVKESK. Trimming took 2 bases from V and 0 from J, leaving 14 bases between them. The CDR3 contains 16 residues.